Each of the 29 T cell receptor beta chains below was sequenced from the same sample in a study of spatial heterogeneity in lung cancer. Regarding the study as a whole: Tumor mutation counts were tracked by expanded intratumoral alpha and beta TCR counts.

For these receptors, no antigen is known. Time point given: sample taken at primary tumor resection. MiXCR, applied by TCRdb to the 5' RACE reads, yields one record per CDR3 protein. Seen here are about 10,000 distinct CDR3 sequences, 12% observed once, and the top ten hold about 12%. The source was lung tumor tissue, collected at surgery. The origin of the receptors is a female donor with early-stage non-small cell lung cancer.

This clonotype is categorized as medium-sized. The chain couples TRBV20-1 to TRBJ2-1; TRBD2 matches 11 bases. The CDR3 runs 12 residues. Trimming cost V 5 bases and J 7 bases; bases outside gene matches: 1. Germline-derived CDR1 and CDR2 are DFQATT and SNEGSKA (reference sequence). The CDR3 region is CSAWTSGNEQFF. The CDR3, as DNA: TGCAGTGCTTGGACTAGCGGGAATGAGCAGTTCTTC.

The chain recombines TRBV7-9 with TRBJ2-7; D unresolved. V was shortened by 8 bases and J by 2 bases, with 16 bases between the two germline ends. Germline CDR1 and CDR2: SEHNR and FQNEAQ (reference sequence). This CDR3 is built from 14 residues. The CDR3 DNA follows: TGTGCCAGCGTACCGTCGGCTGCTGCCTACGAGCAGTACTTC. It specifies CASVPSAAAYEQYF.

This clonotype was seen repeatedly, ten times or more. The rearrangement uses TRBV6-2 or TRBV6-3 and TRBJ2-5; possibly TRBD2 for D (5 bases). CDR3 length equals 15 residues. Between the trimmed V and J ends, which lost 2 bases and 0 bases, there was a span of 10 bases. CDR1 and CDR2 from the germline V gene are MNHEY and SVGEGT. For the CDR3, the DNA is TGTGCCAGCAGTTACCGACGGGGTAACCAAGAGACCCAGTACTTC. Its translation: CASSYRRGNQETQYF.

A few counts support this clonotype. This chain connects TRBV5-1 to TRBJ2-7, with 7 nucleotides matching TRBD1. The CDR3 loop spans 16 amino acids. V lost 0 bases, J lost 0 bases, and 6 bases stayed unmatched. CDR1 and CDR2 from the germline V gene are SGHRS and YFSETQ. The CDR3 DNA is TGCGCCAGCAGCTTGGGGTTAGGGACAGCCTCCTACGAGCAGTACTTC. Its protein is CASSLGLGTASYEQYF.

This chain connects TRBV7-3 to TRBJ2-3; 8 bases are shared with TRBD2. The CDR3 has 15 residues. V lost 4 bases, J lost 3 bases, and 6 bases stayed unmatched. Germline values: CDR1 SGHTA, CDR2 FQGTGA. The DNA for the CDR3 is TGTGCCAGCAGCTACTCGGGGGGGCCGACAGATACGCAGTATTTT. This codes for CASSYSGGPTDTQYF.

This clonotype is categorized as medium-sized. Written as DNA, the CDR3 is TGTGCCAGCAGCGAGGGACGGGACAGCCCCTACAATGAGCAGTTCTTC. Amino acids: CASSEGRDSPYNEQFF. The rearrangement joins TRBV9 to TRBJ2-1, with 7 bases lining up with TRBD1. Per the germline V gene, CDR1 is SGDLS and CDR2 is YYNGEE. This CDR3 is 16 amino acids long. V lost 3 bases and J lost 2; bases outside the gene matches: 8.

This clonotype is medium-sized (0.01 to 0.1%) in the sample. J is TRBJ2-7 and V is TRBV7-8; D ambiguous. Germline V gene sequence: CDR1 SGHVS, CDR2 FQNEAQ. V dropped 5 bases and J dropped 3 bases, with 5 bases sitting between them. The CDR3 has 11 residues. The CDR3 is CASSRYYEQYF. CDR3 sequence (DNA): TGTGCCAGCAGCCGCTACTACGAGCAGTACTTC.

In its sample, this clonotype is medium-sized. The chain couples TRBV27 to TRBJ1-1, with a possible D match to TRBD1 (5 bases). Per the germline V gene, CDR1 is MNHEY and CDR2 is SMNVEV (reference sequence). CDR3 length equals 16 residues. V was clipped by 4 bases and J by 0 bases, with 15 bases between them. The CDR3 region is CASSSDSVYLNTEAFF. The CDR3 coding sequence is TGTGCCAGCAGTTCCGACAGCGTATACCTGAACACTGAAGCTTTCTTT.

Details on this clonotype: A much larger clone lies a single base off, so this may be a read error. The DNA for the CDR3 is TGTGCTAGTAGTTCGCAGGGAAATTCACCCCTCCACTTT. It translates to CASSSQGNSPLHF. This chain connects TRBV12-5 to TRBJ1-6; possibly TRBD1 for D (5 bases). Deletions cut 8 bases from V and 7 bases from J, with 12 bases between. Per the germline V gene, CDR1 is LGHNT and CDR2 is FRNRAP. CDR3 size: 13 residues. The whole variable domain, remainder taken from reference TRBV12-5 and TRBJ1-6, is DARVTQTPRHKVTEMGQEVTMRCQPILGHNTVFWYRQTMMQGLELLAYFRNRAPLDDSGMPKDRFSAEMPDATLATLKIQPSEPRDSAVYFCASSSQGNSPLHFGNGTRLTVT.

By sample fraction, this clonotype is medium-sized. CDR3 bases: TGTGCCAGCAGTTTCGGACACTTGAACACTGAAGCTTTCTTT. Protein sequence: CASSFGHLNTEAFF. The chain carries TRBV6-6 and TRBJ1-1, with a possible D match to TRBD1 (5 bases). Germline V gene data show CDR1 as MNHNY and CDR2 as SVGAGI (reference sequence). The length of the CDR3 is 14 residues. V was trimmed by 4 bases and J by 0 bases, leaving 9 bases between them.

About this clonotype itself: A much more abundant neighbour one base away suggests this may be a read error. The chain is built from TRBV9 and TRBJ1-2; the D is unclear. The CDR3 consists of 14 residues. CDR1 and CDR2 (germline): SGDLS, YYNGEE. Deletions cut 0 bases from V and 10 bases from J, with 16 bases between. The CDR3, as DNA: TGTGCCAGCAGCGTAGTCCCAGGAACAAGTGCCTACACCTTC. Its protein product is CASSVVPGTSAYTF.

This clonotype was counted at least ten times. CDR3 bases: TGCGCCAGCACCCCTAGGGCAGAGAACACCGGGGAGCTGTTTTTT. Protein product: CASTPRAENTGELFF. This chain joins TRBV5-1 and TRBJ2-2; the D is unclear. Trimming took off 6 bases at V and 1 base at J, with 13 bases between the two ends. From germline, CDR1 is SGHRS and CDR2 YFSETQ. CDR3 length: 15 amino acids.

This rearrangement joins TRBV7-8 to TRBJ2-1; 14 nucleotides line up with TRBD2. The germline V gene has CDR1 SGHVS and CDR2 FQNEAQ. This CDR3 region has 18 residues. V lost 2 bases and J lost 7; bases outside the gene matches: 10. The CDR3 DNA reads as TGTGCCAGCAGCTTAACGCCCCGGACTAGCGGGGGGTTTAATGAGCAGTTCTTC. Its protein product is CASSLTPRTSGGFNEQFF.

This clonotype is deemed medium-sized. This chain connects TRBV9 to TRBJ2-5; 11 nucleotides agree with TRBD2. J was trimmed by 0 bases and V by 5 bases; bases with no gene match: 3. CDR3 length: 15 amino acids. Germline CDR1 and CDR2: SGDLS and YYNGEE. The CDR3 protein is CASSLAGGYQETQYF. In DNA form, the CDR3 reads TGTGCCAGCAGTCTAGCGGGGGGCTACCAAGAGACCCAGTACTTC.

This clonotype was recorded many times. The chain joins TRBV9 to TRBJ1-6; D uncertain. The CDR3 has 16 amino acids. CDR1 and CDR2 from the germline V gene are SGDLS and YYNGEE. Trimming left V 2 bases short and J 0 bases short, with 9 bases between. The CDR3 DNA reads TGTGCCAGCAGCGTTGGCAGGAGCTCCTATAATTCACCCCTCCACTTT. Encoded protein: CASSVGRSSYNSPLHF.

This chain joins TRBV6-4 and TRBJ1-6; unclear D gene. Trimming pared 11 bases from V and 1 base from J, leaving 12 bases between. The germline V gene encodes CDR1 MRHNA and CDR2 SNTAGT. This CDR3 spans 14 amino acids. The CDR3, as DNA: TGTGCCCCCCACCGCAAGTCCTATAATTCACCCCTCCACTTT. Its protein is CAPHRKSYNSPLHF.

This clonotype was picked up a small number of times. The chain carries TRBV10-3 and TRBJ2-7; 10 bases fit TRBD2. The CDR3 sequence is 17 residues long. Losses at the gene ends were 4 bases for V and 6 bases for J; bases not matched to a gene: 15. The germline V gene encodes CDR1 ENHRY and CDR2 SYGVKD. Written as DNA, the CDR3 is TGTGCCATCAGTGGGAGCAGCGGGGGGGCCCCCTTCGGCGAGCAGTACTTC. Protein product: CAISGSSGGAPFGEQYF.

This clonotype occurred many times. The gene calls are TRBV12-3 or TRBV12-4 and TRBJ1-6; TRBD1 matches at 12 bases. CDR3 size: 14 residues. V gave up 5 bases and J gave up 9 bases; unmatched junction bases: 2. DNA of the CDR3: TGTGCCAGCAGTCGGGACAGGGGGCTTTCACCCCTCCACTTT. Translated: CASSRDRGLSPLHF.

This clonotype was seen at least ten times. CDR3 nucleotides: TGCGCCAGCACCATGGGACAGATGAACACTGAAGCTTTCTTT. This codes for CASTMGQMNTEAFF. The chain couples TRBV5-1 to TRBJ1-1, with 7 bases identical to TRBD1. Per germline, CDR1 SGHRS and CDR2 YFSETQ. The CDR3 is 14 residues long. V trimming: 6 bases; J trimming: 0 bases; junction bases outside the gene matches: 5.

The chain carries TRBV5-4 and TRBJ2-7; D is unclear. With 3 bases removed from V and 3 bases from J, the gap between germline ends came to 7 bases. The CDR3 runs to 12 residues. Germline CDR1 is SGHNT and CDR2 is YYREEE (reference sequence). In DNA, the CDR3 is TGTGCCAGCAGCTCCGGATACTACGAGCAGTACTTC. This gives the protein CASSSGYYEQYF.

In its sample, this clonotype ranks as medium-sized. V usage is TRBV7-2 and J usage is TRBJ1-6; D uncertain. CDR1 and CDR2 (germline): SGHTA, FQGNSA. Trimming took off 1 base at V and 9 bases at J, with 13 bases between the two ends. There are 15 residues in the CDR3. CDR3 sequence: CASSLDGVVISPLHF. In DNA form, the CDR3 reads TGTGCCAGCAGCTTAGACGGGGTAGTAATTTCACCCCTCCACTTT.

The table lists this clonotype with many counts. DNA of the CDR3: TGTGCCAGCAGCTTAGGGTTGTCCTACGAGCAGTACTTC. This codes for CASSLGLSYEQYF. The chain couples TRBV7-9 to TRBJ2-7, with D unresolved. The CDR3 loop spans 13 amino acids. The germline gives CDR1 SEHNR, CDR2 FQNEAQ (reference sequence). Trimming took off 1 base at V and 1 base at J, with 5 bases between the two ends.

The chain carries TRBV6-5 and TRBJ2-7; TRBD1 might be the D (5 bases). The germline V gene has CDR1 MNHEY and CDR2 SVGAGI. The V end lost 0 bases, the J end lost 3 bases, and 6 bases lay between the germline ends. The CDR3 is made up of 13 amino acids. The CDR3 nucleotides read TGTGCCAGCAGTTACTCCCAGGGCTACGAGCAGTACTTC. It is translated as CASSYSQGYEQYF.

This clonotype was seen ten or more times. The rearrangement joins TRBV20-1 to TRBJ1-1; D possibly corresponds to TRBD1 (6 bases). The CDR3 is made up of 14 amino acids. V was pared by 0 bases and J by 4 bases, with 12 bases between. Germline assignment: CDR1 DFQATT and CDR2 SNEGSKA (reference sequence). The CDR3 DNA reads TGCAGTGCTAGAGATCCAGGGGTTGGCACTGAAGCTTTCTTT. It translates to CSARDPGVGTEAFF.

As regards this clonotype: Since a much larger clone is just one base distant, this may be a read error. The chain uses TRBV7-9 and TRBJ2-3; D tentatively reads TRBD1 or TRBD2 (5 bases each). This CDR3 is built from 15 residues. CDR1 and CDR2 (germline): SEHNR, FQNEAQ (reference sequence). Between the trimmed V and J ends, which lost 1 base and 4 bases, there was a span of 12 bases. The CDR3 DNA follows: TGTGCCAGCAGCTTAGTGTGGGGGTGGTCAGATACGCAGTATTTT. Translating gives CASSLVWGWSDTQYF.

Within the sample, this clonotype is medium-sized (0.01 to 0.1%). This chain connects TRBV27 to TRBJ1-5; tentatively, D is TRBD1 (6 bases). In germline, CDR1 is MNHEY, CDR2 SMNVEV (reference sequence). CDR3 length equals 14 residues. V lost 4 bases to trimming and J lost 7 bases, with 14 bases between them. Here the CDR3 DNA reads TGTGCCAGCAGTTCCCAGTGGGGGGGCCAGCCCCAGCATTTT. Translated, it gives CASSSQWGGQPQHF.

This clonotype appeared a few times. The rearrangement uses TRBV24-1 and TRBJ1-4, with 8 bases that match TRBD1. Germline-derived CDR1 and CDR2 are KGHDR and SFDVKD. J lost 10 bases, V lost 5 bases, and 5 bases had no gene match. The CDR3 has 13 amino acids. CDR3 residues: CATSGGTGGKLFF. For the CDR3, the DNA is TGTGCCACCAGTGGGGGGACAGGAGGAAAACTGTTTTTT.

This clonotype was detected many times. The V and J genes are TRBV7-9 and TRBJ2-6, with D unresolved. Trimming pared 0 bases from V and 1 base from J, leaving 4 bases between. CDR1 is SEHNR, CDR2 FQNEAQ, per germline (reference sequence). The CDR3 has 15 amino acids. This CDR3 is CASSLAGSGANVLTF. The CDR3 region has the DNA TGTGCCAGCAGCTTAGCAGGGTCTGGGGCCAACGTCCTGACTTTC.

This clonotype was recorded a few times. The chain couples TRBV5-4 to TRBJ1-1; no reliable D call. V was cut by 0 bases and J by 0 bases, with 3 bases left in between. Germline V gene sequence: CDR1 SGHNT, CDR2 YYREEE (reference sequence). This CDR3 is 13 amino acids long. Written as DNA, the CDR3 is TGTGCCAGCAGCTTGGGGGTGAACACTGAAGCTTTCTTT. Translating it yields CASSLGVNTEAFF. The whole variable domain, remainder taken from reference TRBV5-4 and TRBJ1-1, is ETGVTQSPTHLIKTRGQQVTLRCSSQSGHNTVSWYQQALGQGPQFIFQYYREEENGRGNFPPRFSGLQFPNYSSELNVNALELDDSALYLCASSLGVNTEAFFGQGTRLTVV.